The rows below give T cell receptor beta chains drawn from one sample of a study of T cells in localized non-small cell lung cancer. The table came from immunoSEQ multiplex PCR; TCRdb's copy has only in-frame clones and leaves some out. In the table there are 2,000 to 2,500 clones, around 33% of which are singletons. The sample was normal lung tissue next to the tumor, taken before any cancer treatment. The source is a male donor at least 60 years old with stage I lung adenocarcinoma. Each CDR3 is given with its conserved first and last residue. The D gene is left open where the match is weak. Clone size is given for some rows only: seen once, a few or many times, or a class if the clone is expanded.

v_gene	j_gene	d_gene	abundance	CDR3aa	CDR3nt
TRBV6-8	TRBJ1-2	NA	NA	CASSYSQGASSYTF	TGTGCCAGCAGTTACTCCCAGGGAGCCTCCAGCTACACCTTC
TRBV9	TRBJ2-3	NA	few	CASSEGPSTDTQYF	TGTGCCAGCAGCGAGGGACCTAGCACAGATACGCAGTATTTT
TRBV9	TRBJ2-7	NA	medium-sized	CASSSPAGVHEQYF	TGTGCCAGCAGCTCCCCAGCCGGGGTTCACGAGCAGTACTTC
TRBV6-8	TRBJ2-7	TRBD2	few	CASSYPPGGRYEQYF	TGTGCCAGCAGTTACCCCCCGGGGGGGCGGTACGAGCAGTACTTC
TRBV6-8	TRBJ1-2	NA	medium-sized	CASRPRGFIYGYTF	TGTGCCAGCAGGCCGAGGGGGTTCATCTATGGCTACACCTTC
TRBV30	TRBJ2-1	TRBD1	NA	CAWSTGGWRFF	TGTGCCTGGAGTACAGGGGGATGGAGGTTCTTC
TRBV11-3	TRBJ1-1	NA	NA	CASSRRREIMNTEAFF	TGTGCCAGCAGCCGTAGAAGAGAGATCATGAACACTGAAGCTTTCTTT
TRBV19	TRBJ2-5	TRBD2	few	CASSLAGEPVETQYF	TGTGCCAGTAGCCTAGCGGGGGAGCCTGTAGAGACCCAGTACTTC
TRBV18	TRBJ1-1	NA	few	CASSPGLNTEAFF	TGTGCCAGCTCACCTGGGTTGAACACTGAAGCTTTCTTT
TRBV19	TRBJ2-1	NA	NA	CASSMGQLQFF	TGTGCCAGTAGTATGGGACAACTTCAGTTCTTC
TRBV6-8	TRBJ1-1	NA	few	CASSSSDGYTEAFF	TGTGCCAGCAGTTCATCGGACGGTTACACTGAAGCTTTCTTT
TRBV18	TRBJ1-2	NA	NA	CASSPSAANYGYTF	TGTGCCAGCTCTCCCTCGGCAGCTAACTATGGCTACACCTTC
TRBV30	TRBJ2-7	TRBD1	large	CAWSAGTETYEQYF	TGTGCCTGGAGTGCCGGGACAGAAACCTACGAGCAGTACTTC
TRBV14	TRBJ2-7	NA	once	CASSQTRSSYEQYF	TGTGCCAGCAGCCAAACAAGAAGCTCCTACGAGCAGTACTTC
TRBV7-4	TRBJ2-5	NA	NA	CASSPARSETQYF	TGTGCCAGCAGCCCCGCCAGAAGCGAGACCCAGTACTTC
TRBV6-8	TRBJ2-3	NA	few	CASSYRPQDTQYF	TGTGCCAGCAGTTATAGACCACAGGATACGCAGTATTTT
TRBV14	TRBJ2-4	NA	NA	CASSPSPGLAKNIQYF	TGTGCCAGCAGCCCTTCTCCGGGACTAGCCAAAAACATTCAGTACTTC
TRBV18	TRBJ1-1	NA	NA	CASSQKMSGLGNMNTEAFF	TGTGCCAGCTCCCAGAAGATGTCAGGCCTAGGGAACATGAACACTGAAGCTTTCTTT
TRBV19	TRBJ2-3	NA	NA	CASSTTSGTNTQYF	TGTGCCAGTAGTACCACCTCCGGGACCAACACGCAGTATTTT
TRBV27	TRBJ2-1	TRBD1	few	CASSLYRDRPNEQFF	TGTGCCAGCAGTTTATATCGGGACAGGCCCAATGAGCAGTTCTTC
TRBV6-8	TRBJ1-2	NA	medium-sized	CASSGPGGGSYTF	TGTGCCAGCAGTGGTCCGGGGGGCGGAAGCTACACCTTC
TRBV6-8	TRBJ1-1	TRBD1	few	CAISTGDTEAFF	TGTGCCATCTCGACAGGGGACACTGAAGCTTTCTTT
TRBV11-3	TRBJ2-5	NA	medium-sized	CASSLGRGLQETQYF	TGTGCCAGCAGCTTAGGGAGGGGGCTCCAAGAGACCCAGTACTTC
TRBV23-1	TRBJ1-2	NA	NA	CASSRDPQGGHGYTF	TGCGCCAGCAGCCGTGACCCACAGGGCGGTCATGGCTACACCTTC
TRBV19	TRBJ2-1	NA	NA	CASRKINNEQFF	TGTGCCAGTAGGAAGATCAACAATGAGCAGTTCTTC
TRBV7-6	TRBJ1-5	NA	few	CASSFRGGDSNQPQHF	TGTGCCAGCAGCTTCCGGGGGGGGGATAGCAATCAGCCCCAGCATTTT
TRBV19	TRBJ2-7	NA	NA	CASSIEGSTYEQYF	TGTGCCAGTAGTATAGAGGGATCGACCTACGAGCAGTACTTC